The sequence of this T cell receptor (beta chain) was determined in a study of early T cells in non-severe SARS-CoV-2 infection. Study in general: Sequencing input comprised bulk RNA from unsorted whole blood; chain pairing was not available.

Findings of the study overall: The study's VDJdb matching favored anti-spike CD8 responses and missed private and CD4 specificities.

This clonotype was seen at least ten times. Its target is unknown. TCRdb reprocessed the 5' RACE reads via MiXCR and lists one record per CDR3 protein. In the table there are around 30,000 distinct CDR3 sequences, 4% to 4.5% of which are singletons. This TCR was recovered from an adult who was a healthcare worker with PCR-confirmed SARS-CoV-2 infection or an uninfected control (not recorded which). The sample taken for sequencing was whole blood.

CDR3 amino acids: CASSLNNYNEQFF. Written as DNA, the CDR3 is TGTGCCAGCAGCTTGAACAACTACAATGAGCAGTTCTTC. The chain uses TRBV7-2 and TRBJ2-1, with D uncertain. This CDR3 has 13 residues. V lost 3 bases, J lost 3 bases, and 6 bases lay in between. Germline V gives CDR1 SGHTA, CDR2 FQGNSA.